The clone carrying this TCR beta chain was detected once. The antigen is not known. The CDR3 loop spans 16 amino acids. Trimming removed 6 bases at V and 0 bases at J, with 18 bases between. The sample originates from a study of radiotherapy plus CTLA-4 blockade in lung cancer. Assay: immunoSEQ multiplex PCR; the TCRdb copy retains only in-frame clones and omits some. The sample consists of more than 95,000 clones, 78% of them appearing once. Study-wide findings and caveats: The study found tumor-derived TCR clones expanded in blood after radiotherapy plus ipilimumab.

This chain connects TRBV23-1 to TRBJ2-7; D might be TRBD1 (5 bases). TRBV23-1 is sorted into the ORF group, with uncertain function. Specimen: peripheral blood, collected from a patient treated with radiotherapy plus ipilimumab. The TCR sequence derives from a human donor with non-small cell lung cancer who had a partial response to radiotherapy plus ipilimumab. The CDR3 nucleotides read TGCGCCAGCAGAAGGGGCAGGCCCAAATCCTCCTACGAGCAGTACGTC. Its protein product is CASRRGRPKSSYEQYV.